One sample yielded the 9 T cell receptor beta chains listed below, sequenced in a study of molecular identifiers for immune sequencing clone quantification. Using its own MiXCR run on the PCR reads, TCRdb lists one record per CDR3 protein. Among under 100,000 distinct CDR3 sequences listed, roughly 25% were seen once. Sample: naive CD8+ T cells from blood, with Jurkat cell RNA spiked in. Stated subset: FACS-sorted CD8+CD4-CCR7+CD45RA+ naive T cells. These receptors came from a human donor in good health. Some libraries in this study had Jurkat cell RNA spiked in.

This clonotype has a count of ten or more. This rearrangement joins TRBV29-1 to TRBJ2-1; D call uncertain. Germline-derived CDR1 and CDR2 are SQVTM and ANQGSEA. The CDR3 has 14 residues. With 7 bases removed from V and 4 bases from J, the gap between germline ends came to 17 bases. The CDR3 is CSAQWRGRYNEQFF. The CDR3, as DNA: TGCAGCGCCCAGTGGAGAGGCCGATACAATGAGCAGTTCTTC.

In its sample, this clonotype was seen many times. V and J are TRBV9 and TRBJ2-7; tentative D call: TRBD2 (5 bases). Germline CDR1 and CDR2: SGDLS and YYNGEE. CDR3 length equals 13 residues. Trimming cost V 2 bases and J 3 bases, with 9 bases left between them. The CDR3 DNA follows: TGTGCCAGCAGCGTGGTTGAGGGCTACGAGCAGTACTTC. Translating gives CASSVVEGYEQYF.

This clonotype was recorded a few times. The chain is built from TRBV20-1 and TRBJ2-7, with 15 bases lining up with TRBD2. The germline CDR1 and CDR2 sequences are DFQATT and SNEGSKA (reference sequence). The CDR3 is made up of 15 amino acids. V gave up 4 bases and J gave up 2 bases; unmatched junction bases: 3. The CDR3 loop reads CSATGLAGGTYEQYF. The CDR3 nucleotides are TGCAGTGCTACGGGACTAGCGGGGGGTACCTACGAGCAGTACTTC.

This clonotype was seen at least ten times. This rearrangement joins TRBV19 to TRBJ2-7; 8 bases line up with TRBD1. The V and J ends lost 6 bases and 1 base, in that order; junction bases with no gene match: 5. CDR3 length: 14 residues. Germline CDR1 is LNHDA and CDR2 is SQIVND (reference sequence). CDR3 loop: CASRDWTGSYEQYF. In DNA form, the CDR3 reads TGTGCCAGTAGGGACTGGACAGGGTCCTACGAGCAGTACTTC.

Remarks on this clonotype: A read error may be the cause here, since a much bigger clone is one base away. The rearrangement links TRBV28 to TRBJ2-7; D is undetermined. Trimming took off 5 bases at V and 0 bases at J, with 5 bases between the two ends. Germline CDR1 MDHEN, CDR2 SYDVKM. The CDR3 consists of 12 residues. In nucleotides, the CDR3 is TGTGCCAGCAGTGGGGACTCCTACGAGCAGTACTTC. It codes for CASSGDSYEQYF.

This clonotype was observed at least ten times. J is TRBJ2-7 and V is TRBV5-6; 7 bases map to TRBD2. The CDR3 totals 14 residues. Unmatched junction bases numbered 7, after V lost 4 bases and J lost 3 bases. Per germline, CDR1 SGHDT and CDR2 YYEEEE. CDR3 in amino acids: CASSAGTTGYEQYF. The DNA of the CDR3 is TGTGCCAGCAGCGCAGGGACTACCGGCTACGAGCAGTACTTC.

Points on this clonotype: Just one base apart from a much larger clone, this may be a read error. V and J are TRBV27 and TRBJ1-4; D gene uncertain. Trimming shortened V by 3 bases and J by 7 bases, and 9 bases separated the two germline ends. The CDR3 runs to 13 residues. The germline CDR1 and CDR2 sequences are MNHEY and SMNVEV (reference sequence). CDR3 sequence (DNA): TGTGCCAGCAGTTTCGTAGAGGGTGAAAAACTGTTTTTT. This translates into CASSFVEGEKLFF. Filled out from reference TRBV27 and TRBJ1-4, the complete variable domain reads EAQVTQNPRYLITVTGKKLTVTCSQNMNHEYMSWYRQDPGLGLRQIYYSMNVEVTDKGDVPEGYKVSRKEKRNFPLILESPSPNQTSLYFCASSFVEGEKLFFGSGTQLSVL.

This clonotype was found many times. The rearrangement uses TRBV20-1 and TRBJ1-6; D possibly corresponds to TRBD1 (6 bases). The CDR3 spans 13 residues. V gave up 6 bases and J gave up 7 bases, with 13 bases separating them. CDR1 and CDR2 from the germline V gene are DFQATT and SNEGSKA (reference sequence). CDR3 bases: TGCAGTGCCCTAGGGCAGGGGAATTCACCCCTCCACTTT. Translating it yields CSALGQGNSPLHF.

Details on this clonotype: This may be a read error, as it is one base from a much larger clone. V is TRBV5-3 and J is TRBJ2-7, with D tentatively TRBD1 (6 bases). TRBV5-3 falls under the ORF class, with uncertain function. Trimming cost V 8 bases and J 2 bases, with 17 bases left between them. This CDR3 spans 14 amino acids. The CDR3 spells CASSQVRGTYEQYF. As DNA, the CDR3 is TGTGCCAGCAGCCAAGTCAGGGGCACCTACGAGCAGTACTTC.